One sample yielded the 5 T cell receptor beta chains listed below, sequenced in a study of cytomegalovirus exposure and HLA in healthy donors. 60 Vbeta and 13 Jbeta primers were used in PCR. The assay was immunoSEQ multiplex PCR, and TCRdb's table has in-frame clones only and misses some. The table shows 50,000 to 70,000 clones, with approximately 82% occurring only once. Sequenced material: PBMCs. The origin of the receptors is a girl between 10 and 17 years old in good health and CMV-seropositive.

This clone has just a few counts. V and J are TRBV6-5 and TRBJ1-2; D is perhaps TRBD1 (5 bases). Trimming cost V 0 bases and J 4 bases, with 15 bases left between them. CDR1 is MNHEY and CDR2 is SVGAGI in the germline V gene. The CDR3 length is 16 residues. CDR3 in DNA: TGTGCCAGCAGTTACTCGATGGGGGGTCTTAGCTATGGCTACACCTTC. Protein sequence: CASSYSMGGLSYGYTF.

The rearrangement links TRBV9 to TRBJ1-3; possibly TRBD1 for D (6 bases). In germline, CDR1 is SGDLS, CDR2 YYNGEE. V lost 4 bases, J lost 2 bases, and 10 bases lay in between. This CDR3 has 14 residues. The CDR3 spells CASSLTGTGNTIYF. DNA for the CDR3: TGTGCCAGCAGCCTCACAGGGACTGGAAACACCATATATTTT.

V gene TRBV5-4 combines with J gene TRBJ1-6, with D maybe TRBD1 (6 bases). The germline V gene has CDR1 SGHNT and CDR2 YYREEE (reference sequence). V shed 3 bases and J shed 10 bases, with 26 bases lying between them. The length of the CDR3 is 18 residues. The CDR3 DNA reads TGTGCCAGCAGCTCCCCACTCGACCGGACAGACTCAGGGTCACCCCTCCACTTT. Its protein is CASSSPLDRTDSGSPLHF.

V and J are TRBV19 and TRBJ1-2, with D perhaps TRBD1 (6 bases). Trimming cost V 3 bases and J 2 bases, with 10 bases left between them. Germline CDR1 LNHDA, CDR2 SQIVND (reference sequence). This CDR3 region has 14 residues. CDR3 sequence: CASSILDRNYGYTF. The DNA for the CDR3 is TGTGCCAGTAGTATTCTAGACAGGAACTATGGCTACACCTTC.

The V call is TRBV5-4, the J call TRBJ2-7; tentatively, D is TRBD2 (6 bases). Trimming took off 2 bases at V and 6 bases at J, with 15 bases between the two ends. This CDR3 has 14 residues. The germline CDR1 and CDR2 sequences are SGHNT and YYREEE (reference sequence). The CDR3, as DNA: TGTGCCAGCAGCTTCCGGGAGAACCCCTCCGAGCAGTACTTC. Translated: CASSFRENPSEQYF.